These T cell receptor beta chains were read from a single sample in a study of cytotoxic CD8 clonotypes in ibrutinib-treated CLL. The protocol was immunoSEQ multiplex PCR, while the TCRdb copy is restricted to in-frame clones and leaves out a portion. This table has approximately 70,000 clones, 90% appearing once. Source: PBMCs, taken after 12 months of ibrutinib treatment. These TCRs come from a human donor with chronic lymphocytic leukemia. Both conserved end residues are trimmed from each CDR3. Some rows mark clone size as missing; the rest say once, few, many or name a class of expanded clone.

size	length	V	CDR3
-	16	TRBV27	ASSLDPRLASSYNEQF
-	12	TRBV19	ASSIDPRATEAF
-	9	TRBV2	ASRAWFEQY
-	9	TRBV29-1	SVEKSYEQY
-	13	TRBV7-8	ASSLKGGPNQPQH
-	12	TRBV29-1	SVDSSSGANVLT
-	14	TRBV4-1	ASSQGGRGGNTEAF
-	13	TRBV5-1	ASSSNTGSNTEAF
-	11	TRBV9	ASSRGLNQPQH
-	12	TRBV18	ASSWDRFSYEQY
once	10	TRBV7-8	ASSFSAETQY
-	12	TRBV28	ASSLGGGSYEQY
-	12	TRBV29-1	SVLKTGDADTQY
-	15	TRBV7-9	ASSLEKTSANTGELF
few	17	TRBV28	ASSSGDPSVRRINQPQH
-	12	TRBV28	ASSPPGLAGEQF
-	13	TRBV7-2	ASSQQVGGVYGYT
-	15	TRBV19	ASSQGQAPDGGYGYT
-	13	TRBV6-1	ASSGTRGRRGRQF
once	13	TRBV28	ASSPLWAGNTEAF
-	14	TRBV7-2	ASTPRGGNSYNEQF
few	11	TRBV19	ASSGTDNQPQH
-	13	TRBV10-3	AISEGRVNNEKLF
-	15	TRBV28	ASRLGGGIQSYNEQF
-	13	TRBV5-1	ASSFSSGVGTEAF
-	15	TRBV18	ASSPPGGDQSGNTIY
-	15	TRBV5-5	ASSPIITTPSTDTQY
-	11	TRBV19	ASGTGQPYGYT
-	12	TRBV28	ASRVWMANEKLF
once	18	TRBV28	ASSLGPGQRLRTNTGELF
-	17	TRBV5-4	ASSLDGWQQLTKNNEQF
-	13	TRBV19	ASNSGRGPYYGYT
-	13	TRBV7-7	ASSSGELRTDTQY
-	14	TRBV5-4	ASSLGTGSSTDTQY
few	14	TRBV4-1	ASSPSGGVGSDTQY
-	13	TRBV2	ASTSPQGPIYEQY
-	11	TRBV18	ASSPTGRGTQY
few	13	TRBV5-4	ASSPQSKGDTEAF
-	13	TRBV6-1	ASSEYRGTYNEQF
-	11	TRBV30	AWSAQHQETQY
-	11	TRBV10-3	AISATRPTEAF
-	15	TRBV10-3	AISPGSHKQFTDTQY
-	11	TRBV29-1	SVESGTSGSKY
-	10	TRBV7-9	ASSLGDNEQF
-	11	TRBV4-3	ASSPGTFYGYT
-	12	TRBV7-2	ASSLEGVPGGQF
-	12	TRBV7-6	ASSPAGLYQPQH
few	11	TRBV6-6	ASSYGAYYGYT
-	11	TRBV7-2	ASSPRLNTEAF
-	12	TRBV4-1	ASSTRPMNTEAF
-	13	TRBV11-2	ASRGTSGTLNEQF
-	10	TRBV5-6	ASSRGPKRAF
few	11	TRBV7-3	ASSTGLAGHPF
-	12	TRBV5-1	ASSLVLGQETQY
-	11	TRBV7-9	ASTLPGNTEAF
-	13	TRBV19	ASSLRQGAGQPQH
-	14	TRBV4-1	ASTQGEGPPTDTQY
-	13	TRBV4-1	ASSHDDGTYNEQF